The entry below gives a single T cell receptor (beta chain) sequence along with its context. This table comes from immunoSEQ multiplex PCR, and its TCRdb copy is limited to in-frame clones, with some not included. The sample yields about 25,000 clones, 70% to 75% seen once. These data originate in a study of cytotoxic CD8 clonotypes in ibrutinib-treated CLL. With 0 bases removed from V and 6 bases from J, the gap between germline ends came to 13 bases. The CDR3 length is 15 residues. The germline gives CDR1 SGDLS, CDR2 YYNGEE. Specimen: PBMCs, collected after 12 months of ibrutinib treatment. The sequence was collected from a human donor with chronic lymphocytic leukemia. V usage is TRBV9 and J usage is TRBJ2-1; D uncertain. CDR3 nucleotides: TGTGCCAGCAGCGTAGCGGCAGTTAGAGGCAATGAGCAGTTCTTC. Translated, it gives CASSVAAVRGNEQFF.